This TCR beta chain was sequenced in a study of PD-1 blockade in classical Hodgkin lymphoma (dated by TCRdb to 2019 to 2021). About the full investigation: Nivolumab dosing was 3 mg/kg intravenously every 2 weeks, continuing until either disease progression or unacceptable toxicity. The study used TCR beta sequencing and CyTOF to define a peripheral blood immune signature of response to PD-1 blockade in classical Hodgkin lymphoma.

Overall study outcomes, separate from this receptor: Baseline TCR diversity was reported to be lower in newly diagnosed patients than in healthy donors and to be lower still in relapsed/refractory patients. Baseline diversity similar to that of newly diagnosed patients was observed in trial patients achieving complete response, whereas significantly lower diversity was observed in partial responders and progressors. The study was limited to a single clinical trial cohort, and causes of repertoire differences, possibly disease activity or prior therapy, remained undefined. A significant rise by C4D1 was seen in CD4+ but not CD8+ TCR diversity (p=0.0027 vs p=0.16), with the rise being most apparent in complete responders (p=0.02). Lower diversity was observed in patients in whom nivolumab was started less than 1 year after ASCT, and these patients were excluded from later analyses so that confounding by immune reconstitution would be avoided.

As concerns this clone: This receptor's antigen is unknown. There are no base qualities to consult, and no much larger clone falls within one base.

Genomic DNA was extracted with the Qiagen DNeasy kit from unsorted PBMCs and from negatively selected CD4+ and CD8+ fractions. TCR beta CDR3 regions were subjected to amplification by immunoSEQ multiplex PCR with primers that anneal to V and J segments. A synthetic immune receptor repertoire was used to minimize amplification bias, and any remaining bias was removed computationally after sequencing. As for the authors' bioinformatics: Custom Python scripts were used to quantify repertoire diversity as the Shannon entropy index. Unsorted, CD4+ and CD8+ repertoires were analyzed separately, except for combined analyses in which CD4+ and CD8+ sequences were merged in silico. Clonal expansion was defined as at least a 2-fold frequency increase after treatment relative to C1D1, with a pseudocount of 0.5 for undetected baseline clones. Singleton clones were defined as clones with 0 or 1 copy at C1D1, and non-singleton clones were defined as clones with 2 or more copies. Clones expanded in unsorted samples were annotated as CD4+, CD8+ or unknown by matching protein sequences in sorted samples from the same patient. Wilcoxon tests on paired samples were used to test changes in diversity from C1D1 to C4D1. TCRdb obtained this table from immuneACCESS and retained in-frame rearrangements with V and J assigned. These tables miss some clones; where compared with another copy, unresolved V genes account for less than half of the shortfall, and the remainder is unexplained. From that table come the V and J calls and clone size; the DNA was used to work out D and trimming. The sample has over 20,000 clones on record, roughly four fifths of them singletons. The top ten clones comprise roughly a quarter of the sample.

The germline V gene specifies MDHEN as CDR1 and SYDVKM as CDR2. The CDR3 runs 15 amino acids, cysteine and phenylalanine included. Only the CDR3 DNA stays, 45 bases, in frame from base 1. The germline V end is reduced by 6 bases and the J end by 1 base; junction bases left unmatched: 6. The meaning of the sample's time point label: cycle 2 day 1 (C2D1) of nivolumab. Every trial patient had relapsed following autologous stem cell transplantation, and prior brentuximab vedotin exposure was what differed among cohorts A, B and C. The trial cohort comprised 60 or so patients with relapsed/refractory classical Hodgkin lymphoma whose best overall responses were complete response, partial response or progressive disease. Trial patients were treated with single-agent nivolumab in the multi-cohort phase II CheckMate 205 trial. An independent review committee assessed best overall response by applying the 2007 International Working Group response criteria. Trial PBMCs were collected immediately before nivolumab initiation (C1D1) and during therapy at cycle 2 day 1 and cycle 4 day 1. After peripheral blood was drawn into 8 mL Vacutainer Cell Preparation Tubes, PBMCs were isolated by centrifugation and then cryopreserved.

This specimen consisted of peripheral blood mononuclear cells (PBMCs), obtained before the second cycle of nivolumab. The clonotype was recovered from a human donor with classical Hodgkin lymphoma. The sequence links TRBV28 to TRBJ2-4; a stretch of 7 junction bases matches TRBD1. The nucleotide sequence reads TGTGCCAGCAGCCCTCCGGACAGGGCCAAAAACATTCAGTACTTC. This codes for CASSPPDRAKNIQYF.